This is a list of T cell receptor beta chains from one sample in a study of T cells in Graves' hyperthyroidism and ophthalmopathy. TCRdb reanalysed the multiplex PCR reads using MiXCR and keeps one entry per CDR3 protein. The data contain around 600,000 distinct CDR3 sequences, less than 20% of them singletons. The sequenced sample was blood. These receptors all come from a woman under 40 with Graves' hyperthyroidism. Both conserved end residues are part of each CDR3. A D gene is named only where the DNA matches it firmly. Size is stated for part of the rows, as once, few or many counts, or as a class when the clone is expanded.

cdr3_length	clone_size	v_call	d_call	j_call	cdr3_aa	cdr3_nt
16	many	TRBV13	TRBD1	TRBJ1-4	CASSLEGTGVQEKLFF	TGTGCCAGCAGCTTAGAAGGGACAGGGGTACAGGAAAAACTGTTTTTT
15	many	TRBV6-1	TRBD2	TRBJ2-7	CASSTGTSGRPEQYF	TGTGCCAGCTCCACCGGGACTAGCGGGAGGCCCGAGCAGTACTTC
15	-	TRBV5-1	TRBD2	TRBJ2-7	CASSLSREGFYEQYF	TGTGCCAGCAGCTTGTCGCGGGAGGGATTCTACGAGCAGTACTTC
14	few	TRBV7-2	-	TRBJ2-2	CASSLALAGGELFF	TGTGCCAGCAGCTTAGCGCTGGCCGGCGGGGAGCTGTTTTTT
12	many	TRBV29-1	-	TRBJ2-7	CSVGLGSYEQYF	TGCAGCGTTGGTTTGGGATCCTACGAGCAGTACTTC
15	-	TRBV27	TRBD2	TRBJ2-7	CASIKSLAGVYEQYF	TGTGCCAGCATTAAATCACTAGCGGGAGTCTACGAGCAGTACTTC
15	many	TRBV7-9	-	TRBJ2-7	CASSTLEDTSYEQYF	TGTGCCAGCAGCACCCTGGAGGACACATCCTACGAGCAGTACTTC
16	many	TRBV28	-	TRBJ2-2	CASSLFPARNTGELFF	TGTGCCAGCAGTTTATTTCCAGCCCGAAACACCGGGGAGCTGTTTTTT
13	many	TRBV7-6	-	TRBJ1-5	CASSAYGEQPQHF	TGTGCCAGCAGCGCCTATGGGGAGCAGCCCCAGCATTTT
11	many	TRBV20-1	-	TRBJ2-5	CSAQLQETQYF	TGCAGTGCTCAACTACAAGAGACCCAGTACTTC
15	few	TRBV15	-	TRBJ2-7	CATSLGVKKGYEQYF	TGTGCCACCTCCTTGGGGGTCAAAAAAGGCTACGAGCAGTACTTC
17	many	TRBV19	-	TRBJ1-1	CASSMRLGHAKNTEAFF	TGTGCCAGTAGTATGAGGCTAGGACACGCTAAGAACACTGAAGCTTTCTTT
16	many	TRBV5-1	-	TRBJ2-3	CASSANPGEGTDTQYF	TGCGCCAGCAGCGCGAATCCGGGAGAGGGCACAGATACGCAGTATTTT
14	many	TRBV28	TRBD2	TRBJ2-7	CASSLSGLDYEQYF	TGTGCCAGCAGTTTATCGGGACTAGACTACGAGCAGTACTTC
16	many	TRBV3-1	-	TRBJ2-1	CASSQMGGGRNNEQFF	TGTGCCAGCAGCCAAATGGGGGGCGGGCGAAACAATGAGCAGTTCTTC
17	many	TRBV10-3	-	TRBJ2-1	CAISQGVAARLDNEQFF	TGTGCCATCAGTCAGGGAGTAGCGGCCCGCCTCGACAATGAGCAGTTCTTC
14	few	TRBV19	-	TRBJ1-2	CASSIKRTHYGYTF	TGTGCCAGTAGTATCAAGAGGACCCACTATGGCTACACCTTC
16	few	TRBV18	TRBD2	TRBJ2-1	CASLGSAGGLYNEQFF	TGTGCCAGCCTGGGGTCGGCGGGAGGTCTCTACAATGAGCAGTTCTTC
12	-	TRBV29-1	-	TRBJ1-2	CSVDGGGYGYTF	TGCAGCGTTGATGGGGGCGGCTATGGCTACACCTTC
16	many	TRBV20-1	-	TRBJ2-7	CSARDSLTGRPYEQYF	TGCAGTGCTAGAGATAGCCTGACGGGCCGCCCCTACGAGCAGTACTTC
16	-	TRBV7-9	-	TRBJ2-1	CASTQLEGSRGNEQFF	TGTGCCAGCACCCAGTTGGAGGGGAGTAGGGGCAATGAGCAGTTCTTC
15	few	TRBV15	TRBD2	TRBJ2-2	CATSMPGLASGELFF	TGTGCCACCAGCATGCCGGGACTAGCTTCCGGGGAGCTGTTTTTT
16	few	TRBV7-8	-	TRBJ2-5	CASSLSALAGEETQYF	TGTGCCAGCAGCTTAAGCGCCCTGGCTGGAGAAGAGACCCAGTACTTC
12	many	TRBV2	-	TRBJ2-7	CASRENFYEQYF	TGTGCCAGCAGGGAGAATTTCTACGAGCAGTACTTC
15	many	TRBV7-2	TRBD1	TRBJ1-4	CASSPRQGSNEKLFF	TGTGCCAGCAGCCCAAGACAGGGGTCTAATGAAAAACTGTTTTTT
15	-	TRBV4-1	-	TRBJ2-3	CAGSQYGRAEDTQYF	TGCGCCGGCAGCCAATACGGGAGAGCGGAAGATACGCAGTATTTT
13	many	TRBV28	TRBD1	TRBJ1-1	CASSLRGPTEAFF	TGTGCCAGCAGTTTAAGGGGGCCCACTGAAGCTTTCTTT
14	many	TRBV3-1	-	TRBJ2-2	CASSPGHNTGELFF	TGTGCCAGCAGCCCCGGGCACAACACCGGGGAGCTGTTTTTT
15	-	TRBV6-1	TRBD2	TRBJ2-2	CASKSSGRNTGELFF	TGTGCCAGCAAATCTAGCGGGAGGAACACCGGGGAGCTGTTTTTT
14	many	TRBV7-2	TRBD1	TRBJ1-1	CASSLGGQGGEAFF	TGTGCCAGCAGCTTAGGTGGCCAGGGGGGTGAAGCTTTCTTT
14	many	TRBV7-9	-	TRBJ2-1	CASLRSGRYNEQFF	TGTGCCAGCCTCCGGTCAGGGAGATACAATGAGCAGTTCTTC
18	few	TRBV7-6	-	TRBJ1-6	CASSSSPRTSSYNSPLHF	TGTGCCAGCAGCTCCTCGCCCCGAACGAGCTCCTATAATTCACCCCTCCACTTT
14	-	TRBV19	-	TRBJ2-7	CASSPAGGVYEQYF	TGTGCCAGTAGCCCCGCAGGAGGTGTCTACGAGCAGTACTTC
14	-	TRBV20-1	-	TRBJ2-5	CSASESRGSETQYF	TGCAGTGCTAGCGAATCGAGAGGAAGCGAGACCCAGTACTTC
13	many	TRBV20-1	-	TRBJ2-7	CSARGLHTYEQYF	TGCAGTGCTAGGGGGCTGCACACCTACGAGCAGTACTTC
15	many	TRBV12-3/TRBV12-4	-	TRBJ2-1	CASSLVLATDNEQFF	TGTGCCAGCAGTTTAGTATTAGCTACAGACAATGAGCAGTTCTTC
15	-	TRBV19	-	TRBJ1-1	CASSTRDPSMTEAFF	TGTGCCAGTAGTACACGGGACCCATCGATGACTGAAGCTTTCTTT
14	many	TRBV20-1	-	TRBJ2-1	CSARVSSTYNEQFF	TGCAGTGCTAGAGTGTCTAGCACGTACAATGAGCAGTTCTTC
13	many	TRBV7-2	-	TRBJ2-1	CASSRALGNEQFF	TGTGCCAGCAGCCGCGCACTTGGGAATGAGCAGTTCTTC